This record concerns one TCR beta chain sequence. The antigen is not known. The ends lost 4 bases at V and 4 bases at J; junction bases unmatched: 11. The CDR3 covers 16 residues. Germline assignment: CDR1 SGHDN and CDR2 FVKESK. Method: immunoSEQ multiplex PCR; TCRdb's copy keeps in-frame clones and lacks some. The profile shows 26,000 or so clones, roughly 84% of them singletons. Collection of blood occurred at baseline, at cycle 4 day 1, and at cycle 7 day 1. The data stem from a study of OX40 agonist ivuxolimab in advanced cancers. Findings of the study overall: In the 0.1 to 3.0 mg/kg range, CD4+ and CD8+ blood T cells had expanded clonally by week 6.

The genes are TRBV14 and TRBJ2-7; 9 nucleotides agree with TRBD1. Here the sequenced sample was CD4+ or CD8+ T cells sorted from blood, taken in a trial of the OX40 agonist ivuxolimab. The clonotype comes from an adult with an advanced solid tumor such as melanoma, head and neck, liver or kidney cancer. The CDR3 DNA sequence: TGTGCCAGCAGCCTACTCTGGACAGGGGCAATGTACGAGCAGTACTTC. Residues: CASSLLWTGAMYEQYF. The full variable domain, with the rest looked up from reference TRBV14 and TRBJ2-7, is EAGVTQFPSHSVIEKGQTVTLRCDPISGHDNLYWYRRVMGKEIKFLLHFVKESKQDESGMPNNRFLAERTGGTYSTLKVQPAELEDSGVYFCASSLLWTGAMYEQYFGPGTRLTVT.